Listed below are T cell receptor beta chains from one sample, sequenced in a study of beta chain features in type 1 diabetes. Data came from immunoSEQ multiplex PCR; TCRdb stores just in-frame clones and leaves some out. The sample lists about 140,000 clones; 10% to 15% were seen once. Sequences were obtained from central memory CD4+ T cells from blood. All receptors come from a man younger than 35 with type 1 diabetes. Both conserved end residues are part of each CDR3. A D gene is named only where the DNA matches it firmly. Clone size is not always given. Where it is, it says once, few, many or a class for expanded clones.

CDR3aa: CASSSGTGFSYNEQFF
CDR3nt: TGTGCCAGCAGTTCCGGGACAGGATTCTCCTACAATGAGCAGTTCTTC
d_gene: TRBD1
v_gene: TRBV27
j_gene: TRBJ2-1
abundance: few

CDR3aa: CASSPKILNEKLFF
CDR3nt: TGTGCCAGCAGCCCCAAGATCTTGAATGAAAAACTGTTTTTT
d_gene: -
v_gene: TRBV7-6
j_gene: TRBJ1-4
abundance: few

CDR3aa: CSVGPPPGYTDTQYF
CDR3nt: TGCAGCGTTGGGCCCCCCCCGGGGTACACAGATACGCAGTATTTT
d_gene: -
v_gene: TRBV29-1
j_gene: TRBJ2-3
abundance: few

CDR3aa: CASSLALGASNTIYF
CDR3nt: TGTGCCAGCAGCTTGGCTCTTGGGGCATCGAACACCATATATTTT
d_gene: -
v_gene: TRBV5-4
j_gene: TRBJ1-3
abundance: once

CDR3aa: CASSEYGTEAFF
CDR3nt: TGTGCCAGCAGTGAATATGGCACTGAAGCTTTCTTT
d_gene: -
v_gene: TRBV25-1
j_gene: TRBJ1-1
abundance: -

CDR3aa: CASSLMRDNEQFF
CDR3nt: TGTGCCAGCAGCTTAATGCGGGACAATGAGCAGTTCTTC
d_gene: -
v_gene: TRBV7-9
j_gene: TRBJ2-1
abundance: few

CDR3aa: CASSPPGTVNTEAFF
CDR3nt: TGTGCCAGCTCACCACCCGGGACAGTGAACACTGAAGCTTTCTTT
d_gene: TRBD1
v_gene: TRBV18
j_gene: TRBJ1-1
abundance: few

CDR3aa: CAWSVNRNSPLHF
CDR3nt: TGTGCCTGGAGTGTAAACCGTAATTCACCCCTCCACTTT
d_gene: -
v_gene: TRBV30
j_gene: TRBJ1-6
abundance: many

CDR3aa: CAWGTGGMPQHF
CDR3nt: TGTGCCTGGGGGACAGGTGGCATGCCCCAGCATTTT
d_gene: TRBD1
v_gene: TRBV30
j_gene: TRBJ1-5
abundance: few

CDR3aa: CASSLTGAGELFF
CDR3nt: TGCGCCAGCAGCTTGACCGGCGCCGGGGAGCTGTTTTTT
d_gene: -
v_gene: TRBV5-1
j_gene: TRBJ2-2
abundance: few

CDR3aa: CASRLDRVGSYEQYF
CDR3nt: TGTGCCAGCAGGCTGGACAGGGTGGGCTCCTACGAGCAGTACTTC
d_gene: TRBD1
v_gene: TRBV6-1
j_gene: TRBJ2-7
abundance: few

CDR3aa: CASRDGTLNEQFF
CDR3nt: TGTGCCAGCAGGGATGGGACTCTCAATGAGCAGTTCTTC
d_gene: -
v_gene: TRBV28
j_gene: TRBJ2-1
abundance: few

CDR3aa: CASSTRTGGYTF
CDR3nt: TGTGCCAGCAGTACCAGGACTGGCGGCTACACCTTC
d_gene: -
v_gene: TRBV6-5
j_gene: TRBJ1-2
abundance: few

CDR3aa: CASSLAGQDTYEQYF
CDR3nt: TGTGCCAGCAGCCTAGCGGGACAGGATACCTACGAGCAGTACTTC
d_gene: -
v_gene: TRBV7-6
j_gene: TRBJ2-7
abundance: -

CDR3aa: CASNHTRLEYNEQFF
CDR3nt: TGTGCCAGCAACCACACACGGTTGGAGTACAATGAGCAGTTCTTC
d_gene: -
v_gene: TRBV7-3
j_gene: TRBJ2-1
abundance: -

CDR3aa: CASSLVGNTEAFF
CDR3nt: TGTGCCAGCAGCTTAGTAGGAAACACTGAAGCTTTCTTT
d_gene: -
v_gene: TRBV7-6
j_gene: TRBJ1-1
abundance: few

CDR3aa: CASVPGPSSYEQYF
CDR3nt: TGTGCCAGTGTTCCGGGACCGAGCTCCTACGAGCAGTACTTC
d_gene: -
v_gene: TRBV2
j_gene: TRBJ2-7
abundance: -

CDR3aa: CASSPFGRGTGDLSVNF
CDR3nt: -
d_gene: -
v_gene: TRBV18
j_gene: TRBJ2-7
abundance: -

CDR3aa: CANLTELNSPLHF
CDR3nt: TGTGCCAACCTGACAGAGCTTAATTCACCCCTCCACTTT
d_gene: -
v_gene: TRBV10-3
j_gene: TRBJ1-6
abundance: many

CDR3aa: CASSFPRTSGGTSTYNEQFF
CDR3nt: TGTGCCAGCAGCTTCCCTCGGACTAGCGGGGGCACTTCCACCTACAATGAGCAGTTCTTC
d_gene: TRBD2
v_gene: TRBV5-4
j_gene: TRBJ2-1
abundance: few

CDR3aa: CASSFGAGTYEQYF
CDR3nt: -
d_gene: -
v_gene: TRBV27
j_gene: TRBJ2-7
abundance: -

CDR3aa: CASSFGVVTSGNTIYF
CDR3nt: TGTGCCAGCAGTTTCGGTGTGGTGACCTCTGGAAACACCATATATTTT
d_gene: -
v_gene: TRBV7-2
j_gene: TRBJ1-3
abundance: few

CDR3aa: CASSGGAVALGYTF
CDR3nt: TGTGCCAGTAGTGGCGGGGCCGTCGCGCTTGGCTACACCTTC
d_gene: -
v_gene: TRBV19
j_gene: TRBJ1-2
abundance: -

CDR3aa: CASSLVGGTDTQYF
CDR3nt: TGTGCCAGCAGCTTAGTGGGGGGCACAGATACGCAGTATTTT
d_gene: -
v_gene: TRBV7-9
j_gene: TRBJ2-3
abundance: many

CDR3aa: CASIRLAGGEQYF
CDR3nt: TGTGCCAGCATCAGACTAGCGGGAGGCGAGCAGTACTTC
d_gene: TRBD2
v_gene: TRBV6-5
j_gene: TRBJ2-7
abundance: few

CDR3aa: CASSVGVTINYGYTF
CDR3nt: TGTGCCAGCAGCGTAGGGGTGACGATTAACTATGGCTACACCTTC
d_gene: -
v_gene: TRBV9
j_gene: TRBJ1-2
abundance: many